Shown below are 21 T cell receptor beta chains from a single sample sequenced in a study of siplizumab effects on memory and regulatory T cells. Repertoires were generated with immunoSEQ multiplex PCR, while TCRdb's copy carries only in-frame clones and drops some. The table shows under 140,000 clones, with roughly 90% occurring only once. Sequenced material: CD4+ T cells sorted from blood. The receptors here all came from a human donor in good health.

The chain uses TRBV11-2 and TRBJ1-4; maybe TRBD1 (5 bases). This CDR3 contains 15 residues. Germline assignment: CDR1 SGHAT and CDR2 FQNNGV. The V and J ends lost 8 bases and 9 bases respectively, with 22 bases between them. CDR3 residues: CASGPLRGREKKLFF. CDR3 bases: TGTGCCAGCGGTCCTCTAAGGGGTCGGGAGAAAAAACTGTTTTTT.

V is TRBV7-9 and J is TRBJ2-1, with 8 nucleotides matching TRBD1. CDR3 length: 15 amino acids. Germline CDR1 SEHNR, CDR2 FQNEAQ (reference sequence). With V trimmed by 3 bases and J by 10 bases, 11 bases remained unmatched. CDR3 region: CASSFGQGLTREQFF. In DNA, the CDR3 is TGTGCCAGCAGCTTTGGACAGGGCCTGACGAGAGAGCAGTTCTTC.

The chain uses TRBV15 and TRBJ2-3; TRBD1 or TRBD2 may be the D gene (6 bases each). V lost 0 bases to trimming and J lost 4 bases, with 11 bases between them. In germline, CDR1 is LNHNV, CDR2 YYDKDF (reference sequence). The CDR3 extends over 15 amino acids. The chain's CDR3 is CATSRDKGGPDTQYF. The CDR3 DNA sequence: TGTGCCACCAGCAGAGATAAAGGGGGGCCAGATACGCAGTATTTT.

The rearrangement joins TRBV5-1 to TRBJ2-5; no reliable D call. This CDR3 contains 14 residues. Trimming took 4 bases from V and 5 from J, leaving 15 bases between them. Per the germline V gene, CDR1 is SGHRS and CDR2 is YFSETQ. This chain's CDR3 is CASSRAGDSETQYF. CDR3 in DNA: TGCGCCAGCAGCAGGGCAGGAGATTCGGAGACCCAGTACTTC. The full variable domain, in which reference TRBV5-1 and TRBJ2-5 provide the parts outside the CDR3, is KAGVTQTPRYLIKTRGQQVTLSCSPISGHRSVSWYQQTPGQGLQFLFEYFSETQRNKGNFPGRFSGRQFSNSRSEMNVSTLELGDSALYLCASSRAGDSETQYFGPGTRLLVL.

CDR3 nucleotide sequence: TGTGCCAGCAGATTGACAGGGAGCTCCTACGAGCAGTACTTC. Its protein product is CASRLTGSSYEQYF. J is TRBJ2-7 and V is TRBV25-1; TRBD1 aligns across 7 bases. Per the germline V gene, CDR1 is MGHDK and CDR2 is SYGVNS. V lost 6 bases and J lost 0; bases outside the gene matches: 5. This CDR3 is 14 amino acids long.

This chain uses TRBV7-2 with TRBJ1-4; 9 positions match TRBD1. V trimming: 1 base; J trimming: 5 bases; junction bases outside the gene matches: 2. The CDR3 is made up of 15 amino acids. The germline V gene has CDR1 SGHTA and CDR2 FQGNSA. DNA of the CDR3: TGTGCCAGCAGCTTAGACGGGACAGGGAATGAAAAACTGTTTTTT. It translates to CASSLDGTGNEKLFF.

The chain joins TRBV2 to TRBJ2-7; 10 positions agree with TRBD1. J was trimmed by 3 bases and V by 4 bases; bases with no gene match: 3. The CDR3 spans 14 residues. In germline, CDR1 is SNHLY, CDR2 FYNNEI. CDR3 sequence: CASSVGQGYYEQYF. CDR3 nucleotide sequence: TGTGCCAGCAGTGTGGGACAGGGGTACTACGAGCAGTACTTC. Variable domain in full (rest from reference TRBV2 and TRBJ2-7): EPEVTQTPSHQVTQMGQEVILRCVPISNHLYFYWYRQILGQKVEFLVSFYNNEISEKSEIFDDQFSVERPDGSNFTLKIRSTKLEDSAMYFCASSVGQGYYEQYFGPGTRLTVT.

Points on this clone: At one of its ends the junction is not consistent with the germline gene, which may arise from a read error. The CDR3 spells CASGFMSGGKDF. The CDR3 DNA is TGTGCTAGTGGTTTCATGAGCGGGGGGAAGGACTTC. The V call is TRBV12-5, the J call TRBJ2-7; 9 bases align to TRBD2. Germline values: CDR1 LGHNT, CDR2 FRNRAP. The CDR3 is 12 amino acids.

The V gene is TRBV6-4, the J gene TRBJ1-1; the D is unclear. V was trimmed by 4 bases and J by 1 base, leaving 10 bases between them. Germline values: CDR1 MRHNA, CDR2 SNTAGT. This CDR3 is built from 14 residues. The CDR3 DNA reads as TGTGCCAGCAGTGCCTCCCCGGGGAACACTGAAGCTTTCTTT. Translated: CASSASPGNTEAFF.

CDR3 sequence: CASSQGTSGISEQFF. The CDR3 DNA follows: TGCGCCAGCAGCCAGGGGACTAGCGGGATCTCTGAGCAGTTCTTC. The gene calls are TRBV5-1 and TRBJ2-1, with 13 bases that match TRBD2. The CDR3 sequence is 15 residues long. CDR1 and CDR2 (germline): SGHRS, YFSETQ. J lost 9 bases, V lost 4 bases, and 7 bases had no gene match.

The rearrangement joins TRBV9 to TRBJ2-3; D is unresolved. The germline V and J ends were trimmed by 0 bases and 0 bases, with 5 bases remaining between them. CDR3 size: 14 residues. Germline-derived CDR1 and CDR2 are SGDLS and YYNGEE. CDR3 coding DNA: TGTGCCAGCAGCGTAGTCACTAGCACAGATACGCAGTATTTT. Translating gives CASSVVTSTDTQYF.

The chain joins TRBV7-9 to TRBJ2-1; 8 bases align to TRBD1. Germline-derived CDR1 and CDR2 are SEHNR and FQNEAQ (reference sequence). This CDR3 contains 15 residues. With 5 bases clipped from V and 4 bases from J, the junction kept 7 bases outside the gene matches. The CDR3 reads CASSPTGGRYNEQFF. The CDR3 DNA reads as TGTGCCAGCAGCCCTACAGGGGGGCGTTACAATGAGCAGTTCTTC.

This clone was detected once. The chain combines TRBV18 with TRBJ2-5; possibly TRBD1 for D (5 bases). The CDR3 loop spans 14 amino acids. CDR1 and CDR2 from the germline V gene are KGHSH and LQKENI. V lost 2 bases, J lost 5 bases, and 12 bases lay in between. The CDR3 bases are TGTGCCAGCTCACCAAGGGGCACTCCGGAGACCCAGTACTTC. Translating gives CASSPRGTPETQYF.

The chain employs TRBV6-1 and TRBJ2-7; D is ambiguous. Trimming took off 7 bases at V and 1 base at J, with 11 bases between the two ends. From germline, CDR1 is MNHNS and CDR2 SASEGT. This CDR3 region has 13 residues. The CDR3 nucleotides are TGTGCCAGCACCGAGGACGGATCCTACGAGCAGTACTTC. Its protein is CASTEDGSYEQYF.

This clone was detected only once. This chain links TRBV19 with TRBJ1-4; maybe TRBD1 (6 bases). CDR3 size: 16 residues. V was trimmed by 3 bases and J by 3 bases, leaving 14 bases between them. CDR1 and CDR2 (germline): LNHDA, SQIVND (reference sequence). The CDR3 region has the DNA TGTGCCAGTAGTATCCTCAGGGGAACTGCTAATGAAAAACTGTTTTTT. Residues: CASSILRGTANEKLFF. The variable domain in full, completed from reference TRBV19 and TRBJ1-4, reads DGGITQSPKYLFRKEGQNVTLSCEQNLNHDAMYWYRQDPGQGLRLIYYSQIVNDFQKGDIAEGYSVSREKKESFPLTVTSAQKNPTAFYLCASSILRGTANEKLFFGSGTQLSVL.

The chain is built from TRBV11-2 and TRBJ2-7, with D perhaps matching TRBD1 or TRBD2 (6 bases each). CDR3 length equals 17 residues. V was clipped by 4 bases and J by 5 bases, with 24 bases between them. Germline CDR1 and CDR2: SGHAT and FQNNGV. CDR3 loop: CASSYGFSGQGGNEQYF. The CDR3 nucleotides read TGTGCCAGCAGCTACGGGTTTAGCGGACAAGGGGGGAACGAGCAGTACTTC.

The chain is built from TRBV25-1 and TRBJ1-2, with TRBD1 as a possible D gene (5 bases). The V gene's germline CDR1 is MGHDK and CDR2 SYGVNS. Trimming shortened V by 9 bases and J by 5 bases, and 16 bases separated the two germline ends. The CDR3 length is 13 residues. CDR3: CASTDGWGYGYTF. CDR3 coding DNA: TGTGCCAGTACGGATGGGTGGGGGTATGGCTACACCTTC.

The chain carries TRBV6-1 and TRBJ1-5, with a weak D call TRBD1 (5 bases). The CDR3 runs 16 residues. The germline V gene encodes CDR1 MNHNS and CDR2 SASEGT. Trimming cost V 5 bases and J 1 base, with 15 bases left between them. The DNA for the CDR3 is TGTGCCAGCAGTAAAGGCGAGGGGTGGAGCAATCAGCCCCAGCATTTT. The encoded protein is CASSKGEGWSNQPQHF.

V and J are TRBV6-5 and TRBJ2-5; 10 nucleotides line up with TRBD1. This CDR3 region has 14 residues. J lost 2 bases, V lost 5 bases, and 2 bases had no gene match. From germline, CDR1 is MNHEY and CDR2 SVGAGI. The CDR3 reads CASSADRGQETQYF. CDR3 sequence (DNA): TGTGCCAGCAGTGCGGACAGGGGGCAAGAGACCCAGTACTTC.

This clone appeared once. V is TRBV5-4 and J is TRBJ2-2; 7 bases align to TRBD2. CDR3 size: 16 residues. The junction had 6 bases not matched to a gene; V was cut back by 4 bases and J by 0 bases. Germline V gene sequence: CDR1 SGHNT, CDR2 YYREEE (reference sequence). The CDR3 region is CASSLQRGANTGELFF. The DNA for the CDR3 is TGTGCCAGCAGCCTTCAGCGGGGAGCGAACACCGGGGAGCTGTTTTTT.

This chain links TRBV28 with TRBJ1-2; 7 bases line up with TRBD1. CDR3 length: 14 residues. CDR1 and CDR2 (germline): MDHEN, SYDVKM. The V and J ends lost 5 bases and 5 bases, in that order; junction bases with no gene match: 8. The CDR3 reads CASSPDRAGYGYTF. The CDR3 DNA is TGTGCCAGCAGTCCTGACAGGGCGGGATATGGCTACACCTTC.